A single sample gave rise to the 8 T cell receptor beta chains below, sequenced in a study of shared T cell receptors in the human thymus. Generated by immunoSEQ multiplex PCR, the TCRdb table keeps only in-frame clones and is missing some. The sample shows about 500,000 clones, 75% to 85% of them seen only once. This sample also appeared in a second study, on human thymus T cells.

Sequencing was carried out using thymocytes. These receptors were obtained from a boy under three years old with a congenital heart defect.

The rearrangement links TRBV13 to TRBJ2-1, with 11 positions matching TRBD2. Trimming took 4 bases from V and 1 from J; bases not matched to a gene: 12. Germline V lookup: CDR1 PRHDT, CDR2 FYEKMQ (reference sequence). CDR3 length: 19 residues. In DNA form, the CDR3 reads TGTGCCAGCAGCTCGATAGGGGAGACTAGCGGGGTTTCCTACAATGAGCAGTTCTTC. Encoded protein: CASSSIGETSGVSYNEQFF.

The gene calls are TRBV29-1 and TRBJ2-7; TRBD1 might be the D (5 bases). This CDR3 is built from 14 residues. V lost 0 bases and J lost 2, with 11 bases in between. Germline V CDR1 and CDR2: SQVTM, ANQGSEA. Here the CDR3 reads CSVEERAGPYEQYF. The CDR3, as DNA: TGCAGCGTTGAAGAAAGGGCAGGGCCCTACGAGCAGTACTTC.

V usage is TRBV4-3 and J usage is TRBJ2-7, with 10 nucleotides matching TRBD2. The V and J ends lost 0 bases and 7 bases, in that order; junction bases with no gene match: 3. The CDR3 spans 14 residues. The V gene's germline CDR1 is LGHNA and CDR2 YSLEER. The CDR3 region has the DNA TGCGCCAGCAGCCAAGATCTAGCGGGAGATGAGCAGTACTTC. It codes for CASSQDLAGDEQYF.

This clone has a handful of counts. The chain recombines TRBV5-4 with TRBJ2-1, with D tentatively TRBD1 (6 bases). The germline V gene encodes CDR1 SGHNT and CDR2 YYREEE (reference sequence). The CDR3 length is 15 residues. Deletions cut 6 bases from V and 2 bases from J, with 15 bases between. The CDR3 DNA reads as TGTGCCAGCACCAAAGTGGGGGCCACCTACAATGAGCAGTTCTTC. Its translation is CASTKVGATYNEQFF.

The rearrangement joins TRBV5-4 to TRBJ1-1; D is possibly TRBD1 (5 bases). Trimming shortened V by 0 bases and J by 3 bases, and 9 bases separated the two germline ends. The V gene's germline CDR1 is SGHNT and CDR2 YYREEE (reference sequence). This CDR3 comprises 14 residues. The CDR3 region has the DNA TGTGCCAGCAGCTTGGGGTTAGGGGACACTGAAGCTTTCTTT. As protein: CASSLGLGDTEAFF.

V is TRBV7-2 and J is TRBJ1-3; D is possibly TRBD1 (5 bases). CDR1 SGHTA and CDR2 FQGNSA come from the germline V gene. The CDR3 sequence is 17 residues long. The V end was cut by 4 bases, the J end by 4 bases, with 20 bases between. This CDR3 reads CASSSRQDRRPGNTIYF. CDR3 in DNA: TGTGCCAGCAGCTCCAGACAAGACAGAAGGCCCGGAAACACCATATATTTT.

V is TRBV5-1 and J is TRBJ1-3; the match to TRBD1 covers 7 bases. The germline CDR1 and CDR2 sequences are SGHRS and YFSETQ. The CDR3 runs to 18 residues. V dropped 1 base and J dropped 0; count of bases not matched to a gene: 10. The CDR3 sequence: CASSLLTTGPSSGNTIYF. The DNA for the CDR3 is TGCGCCAGCAGCTTGCTTACGACAGGGCCTTCCTCTGGAAACACCATATATTTT. The variable domain in full, with the rest retrieved from reference TRBV5-1 and TRBJ1-3, is KAGVTQTPRYLIKTRGQQVTLSCSPISGHRSVSWYQQTPGQGLQFLFEYFSETQRNKGNFPGRFSGRQFSNSRSEMNVSTLELGDSALYLCASSLLTTGPSSGNTIYFGEGSWLTVV.

V and J are TRBV7-9 and TRBJ2-2, with 8 bases aligning to TRBD2. The CDR3 has 15 residues. V shed 6 bases and J 7 bases; nucleotides not matched to a gene: 10. Germline assignment: CDR1 SEHNR and CDR2 FQNEAQ (reference sequence). In DNA, the CDR3 is TGTGCCAGCAGACAAACCGGGACTAGAAACGGGGAGCTGTTTTTT. Translated: CASRQTGTRNGELFF.